This T cell receptor (beta chain) comes out of a study of blood T cell repertoires in COVID-19. Background on the study: Acute and convalescent COVID-19 samples came from the United States, Italy and Spain.

The V end was cut by 2 bases, the J end by 2 bases, with 12 bases between. The CDR3 is 15 residues long. Germline values: CDR1 SGHRS, CDR2 YFSETQ. In the original workflow: Amplification from reference gene primers served as the basis for estimated nucleated cell counts. Measured with immunoSEQ multiplex PCR; TCRdb has only the in-frame clones, and not every one. The V and J calls and clone size were taken over from that table, and D and trimming were inferred from the DNA. The profile shows over 150,000 clones, approximately 81% of them singletons. The receptor was isolated from a man in his late teens or twenties with active or convalescent COVID-19. This rearrangement joins TRBV5-1 to TRBJ2-3; D perhaps matches TRBD2 (6 bases). Sequenced input: peripheral blood. This CDR3 reads CASSLTSPITDTQYF. CDR3 nucleotide sequence: TGCGCCAGCAGCTTAACTAGCCCTATCACAGATACGCAGTATTTT.